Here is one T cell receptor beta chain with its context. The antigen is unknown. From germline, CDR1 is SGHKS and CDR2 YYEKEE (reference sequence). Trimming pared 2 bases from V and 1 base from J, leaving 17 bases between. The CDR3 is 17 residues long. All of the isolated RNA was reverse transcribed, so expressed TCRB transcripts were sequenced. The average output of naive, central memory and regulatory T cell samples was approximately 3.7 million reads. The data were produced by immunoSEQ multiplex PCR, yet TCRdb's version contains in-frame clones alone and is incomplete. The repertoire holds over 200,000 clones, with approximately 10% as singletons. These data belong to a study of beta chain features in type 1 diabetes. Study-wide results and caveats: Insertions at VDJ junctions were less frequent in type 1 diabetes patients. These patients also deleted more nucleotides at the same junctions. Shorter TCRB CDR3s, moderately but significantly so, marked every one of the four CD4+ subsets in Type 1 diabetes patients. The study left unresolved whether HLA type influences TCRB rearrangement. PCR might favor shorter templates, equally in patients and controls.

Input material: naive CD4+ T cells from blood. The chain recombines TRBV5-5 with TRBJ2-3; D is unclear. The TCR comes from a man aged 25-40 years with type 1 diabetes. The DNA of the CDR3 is TGTGCCAGCAGCTTTCCTCTCAAAGGTCGGGGCACAGATACGCAGTATTTT. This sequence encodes CASSFPLKGRGTDTQYF.